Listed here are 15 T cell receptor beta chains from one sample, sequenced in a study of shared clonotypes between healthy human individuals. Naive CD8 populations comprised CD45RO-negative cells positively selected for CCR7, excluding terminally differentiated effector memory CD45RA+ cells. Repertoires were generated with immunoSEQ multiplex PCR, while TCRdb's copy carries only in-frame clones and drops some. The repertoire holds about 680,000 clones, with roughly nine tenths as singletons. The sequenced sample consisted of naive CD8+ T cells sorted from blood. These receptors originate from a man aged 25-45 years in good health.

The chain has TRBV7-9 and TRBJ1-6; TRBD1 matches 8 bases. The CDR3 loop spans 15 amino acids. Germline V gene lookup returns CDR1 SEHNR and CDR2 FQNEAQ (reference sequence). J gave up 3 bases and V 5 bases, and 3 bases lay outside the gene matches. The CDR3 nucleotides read TGTGCCAGCAGCATGACAGGGGACTATAATTCACCCCTCCACTTT. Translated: CASSMTGDYNSPLHF.

CDR3: CASSLVDYYNEQFF. The CDR3 coding sequence is TGTGCCAGCAGCTTAGTGGACTACTACAATGAGCAGTTCTTC. V is TRBV5-6 and J is TRBJ2-1, with D possibly being TRBD2 (6 bases). V lost 2 bases to trimming and J lost 3 bases, with 9 bases between them. This CDR3 is built from 14 residues. CDR1 and CDR2 from the germline V gene are SGHDT and YYEEEE.

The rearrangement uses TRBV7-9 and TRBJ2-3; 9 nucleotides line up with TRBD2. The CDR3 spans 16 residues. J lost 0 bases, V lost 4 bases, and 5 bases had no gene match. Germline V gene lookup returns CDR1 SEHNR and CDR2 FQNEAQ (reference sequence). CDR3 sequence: CASSSWTSASTDTQYF. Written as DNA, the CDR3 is TGTGCCAGCAGCTCATGGACTAGCGCGAGCACAGATACGCAGTATTTT.

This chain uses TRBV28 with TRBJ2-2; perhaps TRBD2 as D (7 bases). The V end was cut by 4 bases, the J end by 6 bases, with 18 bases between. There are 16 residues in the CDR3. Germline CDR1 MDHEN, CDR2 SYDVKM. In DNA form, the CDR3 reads TGTGCCAGCAGTTCTCCGGGGGGCCTGAGAGCCGGGGAGCTGTTTTTT. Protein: CASSSPGGLRAGELFF.

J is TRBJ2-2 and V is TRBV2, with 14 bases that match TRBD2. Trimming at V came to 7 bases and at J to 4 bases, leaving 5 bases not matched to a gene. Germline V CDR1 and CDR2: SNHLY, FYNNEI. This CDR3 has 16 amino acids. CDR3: CASIRGLAGVTGELFF. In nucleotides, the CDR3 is TGTGCCAGCATCAGGGGACTAGCGGGAGTCACCGGGGAGCTGTTTTTT.

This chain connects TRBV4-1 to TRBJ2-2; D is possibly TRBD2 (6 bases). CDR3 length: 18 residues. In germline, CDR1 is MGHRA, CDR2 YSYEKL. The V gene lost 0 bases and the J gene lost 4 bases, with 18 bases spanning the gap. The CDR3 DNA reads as TGCGCCAGCAGCCAAGATTTCGGGCGGGGCGGGGCCACCGGGGAGCTGTTTTTT. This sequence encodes CASSQDFGRGGATGELFF.

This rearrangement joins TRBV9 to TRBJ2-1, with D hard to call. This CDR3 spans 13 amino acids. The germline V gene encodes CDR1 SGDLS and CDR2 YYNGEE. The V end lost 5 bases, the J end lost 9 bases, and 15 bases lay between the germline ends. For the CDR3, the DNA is TGTGCCAGCAGAAGACCCGACGGCGGTGAGCAGTTCTTC. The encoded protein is CASRRPDGGEQFF.

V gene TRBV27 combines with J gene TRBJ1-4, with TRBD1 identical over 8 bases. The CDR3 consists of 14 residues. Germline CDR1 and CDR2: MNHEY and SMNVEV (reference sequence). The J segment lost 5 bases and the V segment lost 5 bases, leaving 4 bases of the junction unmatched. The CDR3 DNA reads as TGTGCCAGCAGTGAGGACAGGGCAAATGAAAAACTGTTTTTT. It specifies CASSEDRANEKLFF.

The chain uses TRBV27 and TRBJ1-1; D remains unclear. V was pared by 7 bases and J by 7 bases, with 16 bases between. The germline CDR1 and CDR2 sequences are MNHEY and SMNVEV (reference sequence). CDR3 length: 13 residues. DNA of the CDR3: TGTGCCAGCACCCCAGCGCCGAATGTTGAAGCTTTCTTT. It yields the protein CASTPAPNVEAFF.

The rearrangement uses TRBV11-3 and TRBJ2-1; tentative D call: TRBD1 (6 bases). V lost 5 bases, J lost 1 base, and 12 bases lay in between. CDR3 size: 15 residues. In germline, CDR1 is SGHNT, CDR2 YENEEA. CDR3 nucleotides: TGTGCCAGCAGCCTCAGGGGTGGGTCCTACAATGAGCAGTTCTTC. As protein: CASSLRGGSYNEQFF.

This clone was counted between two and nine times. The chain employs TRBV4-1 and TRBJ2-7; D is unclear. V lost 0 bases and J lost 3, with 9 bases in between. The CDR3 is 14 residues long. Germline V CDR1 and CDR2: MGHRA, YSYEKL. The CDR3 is CASSQEGPDYEQYF. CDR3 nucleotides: TGCGCCAGCAGCCAAGAAGGCCCCGACTACGAGCAGTACTTC.

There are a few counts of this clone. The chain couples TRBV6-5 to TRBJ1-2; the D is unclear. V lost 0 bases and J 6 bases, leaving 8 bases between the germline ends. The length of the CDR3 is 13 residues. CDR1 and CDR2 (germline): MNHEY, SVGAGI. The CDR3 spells CASSYSIQDGYTF. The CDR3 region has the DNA TGTGCCAGCAGTTACTCGATTCAGGATGGCTACACCTTC.

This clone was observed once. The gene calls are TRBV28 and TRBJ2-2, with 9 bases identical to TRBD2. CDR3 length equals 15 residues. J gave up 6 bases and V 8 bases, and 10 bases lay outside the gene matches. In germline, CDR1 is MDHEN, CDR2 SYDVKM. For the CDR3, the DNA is TGTGCCAGCGGATCTGGGACTAGCATGTCCGGGGAGCTGTTTTTT. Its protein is CASGSGTSMSGELFF.

The CDR3 loop is CASSQDLNRGTYNEQFF. The CDR3 coding sequence is TGCGCCAGCAGCCAAGATCTTAACAGGGGAACCTACAATGAGCAGTTCTTC. This sequence joins TRBV4-3 and TRBJ2-1; TRBD1 matches 7 bases. The CDR3 is made up of 17 amino acids. The germline V gene has CDR1 LGHNA and CDR2 YSLEER. V shed 0 bases, J shed 2 bases, and the junction held 7 bases outside the gene matches.

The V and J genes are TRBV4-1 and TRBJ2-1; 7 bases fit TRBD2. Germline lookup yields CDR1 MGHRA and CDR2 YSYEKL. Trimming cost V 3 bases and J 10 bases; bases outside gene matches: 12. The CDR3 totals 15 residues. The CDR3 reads CASSQAGLTSIEQFF. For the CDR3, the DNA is TGCGCCAGCAGCCAGGCTGGCCTGACTAGCATAGAGCAGTTCTTC.